These 17 T cell receptor beta chains were all obtained from the same sample, sequenced in a study of OX40 agonist ivuxolimab in advanced cancers. The data were produced by immunoSEQ multiplex PCR, yet TCRdb's version contains in-frame clones alone and is incomplete. The repertoire holds over 90,000 clones, about 90% seen once, with more than 5% in the top ten. Sequenced material: CD4+ or CD8+ T cells sorted from blood, taken in a trial of the OX40 agonist ivuxolimab. All receptors derive from an adult with an advanced solid tumor such as melanoma, head and neck, liver or kidney cancer.

The J gene is TRBJ2-5, the V gene TRBV12-5; D gene ambiguous. The CDR3 is 12 residues long. CDR1 LGHNT and CDR2 FRNRAP come from the germline V gene. V gave up 5 bases and J gave up 2 bases, with 6 bases separating them. CDR3 sequence reads: CASGQTQETQYF. In DNA form, the CDR3 reads TGTGCTAGTGGTCAAACACAAGAGACCCAGTACTTC.

This sequence joins TRBV19 and TRBJ2-4, with TRBD2 matching over 8 bases. The CDR3 is 13 amino acids. Germline lookup yields CDR1 LNHDA and CDR2 SQIVND (reference sequence). After removal of 1 base from V and 9 bases from J, the junction contained 2 bases not matched to a gene. DNA for the CDR3: TGTGCCAGTAGTATAGCCCTAGCGGGCATTCAGTACTTC. This sequence encodes CASSIALAGIQYF. The variable domain in full, with the rest retrieved from reference TRBV19 and TRBJ2-4, is DGGITQSPKYLFRKEGQNVTLSCEQNLNHDAMYWYRQDPGQGLRLIYYSQIVNDFQKGDIAEGYSVSREKKESFPLTVTSAQKNPTAFYLCASSIALAGIQYFGAGTRLSVL.

Of note for this clone: The germline gene is not matched at one end of the junction; a read error may be the cause. CDR3 DNA: TGTGCCAGCAGCTTCACAGGGGTTTGGGTCTTC. Its protein product is CASSFTGVWVF. This chain joins TRBV5-4 and TRBJ2-1, with 7 positions matching TRBD1. CDR1 SGHNT and CDR2 YYREEE come from the germline V gene (reference sequence). The CDR3 has 11 amino acids. The complete variable domain, with remaining parts taken from reference TRBV5-4 and TRBJ2-1, reads ETGVTQSPTHLIKTRGQQVTLRCSSQSGHNTVSWYQQALGQGPQFIFQYYREEENGRGNFPPRFSGLQFPNYSSELNVNALELDDSALYLCASSFTGVWVFGPGTRLTVL.

The CDR3 DNA follows: TGTGCCAGCAGCTTCGGGGGAGGGGCTGGAAACACCATATATTTT. This codes for CASSFGGGAGNTIYF. The J gene is TRBJ1-3, the V gene TRBV7-9; D possibly corresponds to TRBD1 (5 bases). Deletions cut 3 bases from V and 2 bases from J, with 11 bases between. Germline lookup yields CDR1 SEHNR and CDR2 FQNEAQ (reference sequence). This CDR3 has 15 residues.

The chain combines TRBV4-2 with TRBJ2-3; 8 bases are a match to TRBD2. Looked up from germline, CDR1 is LGHNA and CDR2 is YNFKEQ. J gave up 2 bases and V 4 bases, and 5 bases lay outside the gene matches. The CDR3 consists of 15 residues. CDR3 coding DNA: TGTGCCAGCAGCCCCAAACTAGCGGACACAGATACGCAGTATTTT. It codes for CASSPKLADTDTQYF.

The J gene is TRBJ1-2, the V gene TRBV14; D is ambiguous. Germline CDR1 SGHDN, CDR2 FVKESK. This CDR3 region has 13 residues. Trimming removed 0 bases at V and 3 bases at J, with 5 bases between. CDR3 sequence (DNA): TGTGCCAGCAGCCAAGATAGTTACTATGGCTACACCTTC. It is translated as CASSQDSYYGYTF.

This clone has just a few counts. V usage is TRBV7-3 and J usage is TRBJ2-1, with 10 positions matching TRBD2. CDR3 length: 15 residues. The germline CDR1 and CDR2 sequences are SGHTA and FQGTGA. The V gene end was trimmed by 5 bases and the J gene end by 5 bases; junction bases not matched to a gene: 6. CDR3 nucleotides: TGTGCCAGCAGCCAGCGGGGGGGCCTGAACAATGAGCAGTTCTTC. The encoded protein is CASSQRGGLNNEQFF.

The CDR3 spells CASSRQGGSNEQFF. CDR3 sequence (DNA): TGTGCCAGCAGCCGACAGGGGGGATCCAATGAGCAGTTCTTC. The J gene is TRBJ2-1, the V gene TRBV6-1, with TRBD1 identical over 9 bases. V dropped 6 bases and J dropped 6; count of bases not matched to a gene: 6. CDR1 MNHNS and CDR2 SASEGT come from the germline V gene. The CDR3 has 14 residues.

This clone was seen a few times. The rearrangement uses TRBV4-2 and TRBJ1-2; D is uncertain. This CDR3 is 13 amino acids long. V dropped 0 bases and J dropped 5 bases, with 7 bases sitting between them. Germline V gene data show CDR1 as LGHNA and CDR2 as YNFKEQ. CDR3 loop: CASSQEGPYGYTF. CDR3 bases: TGTGCCAGCAGCCAAGAAGGGCCGTATGGCTACACCTTC.

The chain uses TRBV7-8 and TRBJ2-7, with 7 bases matching TRBD2. Trimming at V came to 0 bases and at J to 2 bases, leaving 4 bases not matched to a gene. The CDR3 totals 15 residues. Germline V gives CDR1 SGHVS, CDR2 FQNEAQ. The CDR3 DNA follows: TGTGCCAGCAGCTTAGCTTTGGGAGGGACCTACGAGCAGTACTTC. Translating it yields CASSLALGGTYEQYF.

V usage is TRBV27 and J usage is TRBJ1-6; 7 bases line up with TRBD1. Germline V gene sequence: CDR1 MNHEY, CDR2 SMNVEV (reference sequence). Trimming removed 2 bases from V and 16 bases from J; junction bases left unmatched: 11. CDR3 length: 14 amino acids. The CDR3 nucleotides read TGTGCCAGCAGTTTAAGGGACAGCAAGGGGCTTCTCCACTTT. Translation: CASSLRDSKGLLHF.

This chain uses TRBV9 with TRBJ1-1, with a weak D call TRBD1 (6 bases). Germline CDR1 SGDLS, CDR2 YYNGEE. V was cut by 1 base and J by 8 bases, with 15 bases left in between. The CDR3 is 14 amino acids. This CDR3 is CASSVTNRVSEAFF. The CDR3 DNA is TGTGCCAGCAGCGTAACTAACAGGGTGTCGGAAGCTTTCTTT.

This chain uses TRBV15 with TRBJ2-3, with TRBD2 as a possible D gene (5 bases). CDR1 and CDR2 from the germline V gene are LNHNV and YYDKDF (reference sequence). V lost 2 bases and J 6 bases, leaving 24 bases between the germline ends. The CDR3 sequence is 18 residues long. CDR3 nucleotides: TGTGCCACCAGCAGAAGGAGGACCGGGGAAAAGCATGGCGATACGCAGTATTTT. This gives the protein CATSRRRTGEKHGDTQYF. Filled out from reference TRBV15 and TRBJ2-3, the complete variable domain reads DAMVIQNPRYQVTQFGKPVTLSCSQTLNHNVMYWYQQKSSQAPKLLFHYYDKDFNNEADTPDNFQSRRPNTSFCFLDIRSPGLGDTAMYLCATSRRRTGEKHGDTQYFGPGTRLTVL.

This rearrangement joins TRBV14 to TRBJ2-7; possibly TRBD1 or TRBD2 for D (5 bases each). Germline values: CDR1 SGHDN, CDR2 FVKESK. The V gene lost 3 bases and the J gene lost 0 bases, with 9 bases spanning the gap. The length of the CDR3 is 14 residues. The CDR3 DNA reads TGTGCCAGCAGCCAGTCAGGGAGCTCCTACGAGCAGTACTTC. It specifies CASSQSGSSYEQYF. Full variable domain (outside the CDR3, taken from reference TRBV14 and TRBJ2-7): EAGVTQFPSHSVIEKGQTVTLRCDPISGHDNLYWYRRVMGKEIKFLLHFVKESKQDESGMPNNRFLAERTGGTYSTLKVQPAELEDSGVYFCASSQSGSSYEQYFGPGTRLTVT.

V is TRBV10-3 and J is TRBJ2-7; D may be TRBD2 (5 bases). The CDR3 is 12 amino acids. Between the trimmed V and J ends, which lost 6 bases and 6 bases, there was a span of 12 bases. The V gene's germline CDR1 is ENHRY and CDR2 SYGVKD. CDR3 coding DNA: TGTGCCATCAGGCTAGCTTCAGGCGAGCAGTACTTC. Its translation: CAIRLASGEQYF.

The rearrangement links TRBV7-8 to TRBJ2-7; D gene unclear. V was clipped by 0 bases and J by 4 bases, with 10 bases between them. The CDR3 length is 14 residues. Germline lookup yields CDR1 SGHVS and CDR2 FQNEAQ. The DNA of the CDR3 is TGTGCCAGCAGCTTAGCAGTGGTCCGATACGAGCAGTACTTC. Translated: CASSLAVVRYEQYF.

The chain recombines TRBV5-1 with TRBJ1-1; perhaps TRBD1 as D (6 bases). This CDR3 is 13 amino acids long. V lost 3 bases and J lost 4, with 10 bases in between. Germline V lookup: CDR1 SGHRS, CDR2 YFSETQ. The CDR3 is CASSSRQATEAFF. The CDR3 nucleotides read TGCGCCAGCAGCTCGAGACAGGCCACTGAAGCTTTCTTT.